These 27 T cell receptor beta chains came from one sample sequenced in a study of control samples from healthy donors and cancer patients. The table came from immunoSEQ multiplex PCR; TCRdb's copy has only in-frame clones and leaves some out. The sample records 120,000 or so clones, roughly 84% being singletons. Sequencing input: blood. These receptors were collected from a middle-aged man in good health.

This clone was detected only once. The genes are TRBV12-5 and TRBJ2-7; the D gene is possibly TRBD1 (5 bases). Germline V CDR1 and CDR2: LGHNT, FRNRAP. This CDR3 is 11 amino acids long. V gave up 2 bases and J gave up 6 bases, with 5 bases separating them. The chain's CDR3 is CASGLRGEQYF. DNA for the CDR3: TGTGCTAGTGGTTTGAGGGGCGAGCAGTACTTC.

The chain couples TRBV5-6 to TRBJ1-2; TRBD1 matches 8 bases. Germline assignment: CDR1 SGHDT and CDR2 YYEEEE. Trimming took 1 base from V and 6 from J; bases not matched to a gene: 5. The CDR3 runs to 14 residues. The CDR3, as DNA: TGTGCCAGCAGCTTGAGGACAGGGCGACATGGCTACACCTTC. Residues: CASSLRTGRHGYTF. Full variable domain (remainder filled in from reference TRBV5-6 and TRBJ1-2): DAGVTQSPTHLIKTRGQQVTLRCSPKSGHDTVSWYQQALGQGPQFIFQYYEEEERQRGNFPDRFSGHQFPNYSSELNVNALLLGDSALYLCASSLRTGRHGYTFGSGTRLTVV.

About this clone: Other DNA sequences in this sample translate to the same CDR3. The chain joins TRBV5-6 to TRBJ1-1; 8 bases match TRBD1. The ends lost 4 bases at V and 7 bases at J; junction bases unmatched: 18. Germline V gives CDR1 SGHDT, CDR2 YYEEEE. The CDR3 length is 17 residues. The CDR3 reads CASSLLGRTGSSDEAFF. For the CDR3, the DNA is TGTGCCAGCAGCCTCCTGGGAAGGACAGGGAGTAGTGATGAAGCTTTCTTT.

The chain has TRBV4-1 and TRBJ1-5; 10 bases are a match to TRBD1. Trimming cost V 2 bases and J 7 bases; bases outside gene matches: 14. CDR3 length: 18 amino acids. Looked up from germline, CDR1 is MGHRA and CDR2 is YSYEKL. The CDR3 protein is CASSQSPRGQGGLQPQHF. For the CDR3, the DNA is TGCGCCAGCAGCCAATCTCCAAGAGGACAGGGGGGCCTGCAGCCCCAGCATTTT.

The chain combines TRBV30 with TRBJ1-6; maybe TRBD1 (5 bases). V lost 8 bases, J lost 9 bases, and 14 bases lay in between. This CDR3 is built from 12 residues. Germline V CDR1 and CDR2: GTSNPN, SVGIG (reference sequence). CDR3 residues: CAGGKRGSPLHF. The DNA of the CDR3 is TGTGCCGGGGGGAAAAGGGGTTCACCCCTCCACTTT.

This rearrangement joins TRBV2 to TRBJ1-5; D is unclear. Trimming pared 8 bases from V and 3 bases from J, leaving 11 bases between. This CDR3 comprises 13 residues. Germline V gene data show CDR1 as SNHLY and CDR2 as FYNNEI. The CDR3 sequence: CASSPKPNQPQHF. As DNA, the CDR3 is TGTGCCAGCTCCCCCAAGCCCAATCAGCCCCAGCATTTT.

A few counts support this clone. This rearrangement joins TRBV20-1 to TRBJ2-7; no firm D call. V gave up 3 bases and J gave up 6 bases, with 12 bases separating them. This CDR3 spans 12 amino acids. Germline lookup yields CDR1 DFQATT and CDR2 SNEGSKA (reference sequence). The CDR3 region has the DNA TGCAGTGCTAGTGGCCCGAGGTCCGAGCAGTACTTC. Its protein is CSASGPRSEQYF.

V and J are TRBV9 and TRBJ1-1; 7 nucleotides match TRBD1. CDR3 size: 16 residues. V was clipped by 3 bases and J by 0 bases; unmatched bases: 8. Germline CDR1 and CDR2: SGDLS and YYNGEE. Here the CDR3 reads CASSGATGLMNTEAFF. The CDR3 DNA sequence: TGTGCCAGCAGCGGGGCGACAGGGCTGATGAACACTGAAGCTTTCTTT.

This chain connects TRBV11-3 to TRBJ1-1; D ambiguous. Germline CDR1 SGHNT, CDR2 YENEEA. This CDR3 comprises 13 residues. Trimming removed 5 bases from V and 1 base from J, with 8 bases in between. CDR3 in amino acids: CASSNHQNTEAFF. CDR3 DNA: TGTGCCAGCAGCAACCACCAGAACACTGAAGCTTTCTTT.

The gene calls are TRBV10-3 and TRBJ2-5; 9 bases match TRBD1. The ends lost 5 bases at V and 4 bases at J; junction bases unmatched: 5. The germline gives CDR1 ENHRY, CDR2 SYGVKD. This CDR3 region has 14 residues. DNA of the CDR3: TGTGCCATCAGTACAGGGGGCGAAGGAGAGACCCAGTACTTC. This encodes CAISTGGEGETQYF.

The V call is TRBV4-3, the J call TRBJ2-2; D not certain. The V end was cut by 1 base, the J end by 9 bases, with 18 bases between. Germline values: CDR1 LGHNA, CDR2 YSLEER. This CDR3 is 16 amino acids long. CDR3 DNA: TGCGCCAGCAGCCAAGCATTCGCTCCAGTTGTCCGGGAGCTGTTTTTT. Translating gives CASSQAFAPVVRELFF.

This chain connects TRBV7-6 to TRBJ1-2; TRBD1 matches at 9 bases. Losses at the gene ends were 0 bases for V and 2 bases for J; bases not matched to a gene: 7. Per the germline V gene, CDR1 is SGHVS and CDR2 is FNYEAQ. CDR3 length: 17 amino acids. The CDR3 here is CASSLAYGQGLNYGYTF. CDR3 DNA sequence: TGTGCCAGCAGCTTAGCGTACGGACAGGGGTTAAACTATGGCTACACCTTC.

V is TRBV10-3 and J is TRBJ1-6, with D possibly being TRBD1 (5 bases). V dropped 4 bases and J dropped 9 bases, with 13 bases sitting between them. The CDR3 sequence is 14 residues long. Germline-derived CDR1 and CDR2 are ENHRY and SYGVKD. The CDR3 bases are TGTGCCATCAGTGTTGGGCAGGGAGGTTCACCCCTCCACTTT. This encodes CAISVGQGGSPLHF.

V usage is TRBV30 and J usage is TRBJ1-6; D remains ambiguous. Trimming left V 1 base short and J 7 bases short, with 8 bases between. The CDR3 consists of 13 residues. The germline V gene has CDR1 GTSNPN and CDR2 SVGIG (reference sequence). CDR3 sequence reads: CAWSGTANSPLHF. The DNA for the CDR3 is TGTGCCTGGAGTGGAACAGCAAATTCACCCCTCCACTTT.

The V call is TRBV25-1, the J call TRBJ2-2, with 9 bases identical to TRBD1. Germline-derived CDR1 and CDR2 are MGHDK and SYGVNS. V lost 1 base and J lost 5; bases outside the gene matches: 5. CDR3 size: 16 residues. The CDR3 DNA reads TGTGCCAGCAGTGAATCAGTACAGGGGGCAACCGGGGAGCTGTTTTTT. It codes for CASSESVQGATGELFF. Filled out from reference TRBV25-1 and TRBJ2-2, the complete variable domain reads EADIYQTPRYLVIGTGKKITLECSQTMGHDKMYWYQQDPGMELHLIHYSYGVNSTEKGDLSSESTVSRIRTEHFPLTLESARPSHTSQYLCASSESVQGATGELFFGEGSRLTVL.

This clone was recorded once. The chain couples TRBV5-4 to TRBJ1-1, with 8 positions matching TRBD1. V lost 5 bases and J lost 3; bases outside the gene matches: 9. The CDR3 contains 15 residues. In germline, CDR1 is SGHNT, CDR2 YYREEE (reference sequence). The CDR3 DNA reads TGTGCCAGCAGACATATTGGACAGGGTGACACTGAAGCTTTCTTT. It is translated as CASRHIGQGDTEAFF.

In this sample, this clone turned up a few times. This chain connects TRBV28 to TRBJ2-3; 8 positions agree with TRBD1. Germline values: CDR1 MDHEN, CDR2 SYDVKM. This CDR3 spans 14 amino acids. V shed 6 bases and J 5 bases; nucleotides not matched to a gene: 7. CDR3 nucleotides: TGTGCCAGCAGATTGACAGGGGTGGTAGATACGCAGTATTTT. This encodes CASRLTGVVDTQYF.

V gene TRBV18 combines with J gene TRBJ2-3, with TRBD1 identical over 8 bases. The CDR3 consists of 12 residues. From germline, CDR1 is KGHSH and CDR2 LQKENI. Trimming took 3 bases from V and 12 from J; bases not matched to a gene: 5. The CDR3 DNA follows: TGTGCCAGCTCACCTCCGGGACAGGCTCAGTATTTT. It yields the protein CASSPPGQAQYF. The full variable domain, in which reference TRBV18 and TRBJ2-3 provide the parts outside the CDR3, is NAGVMQNPRHLVRRRGQEARLRCSPMKGHSHVYWYRQLPEEGLKFMVYLQKENIIDESGMPKERFSAEFPKEGPSILRIQQVVRGDSAAYFCASSPPGQAQYFGPGTRLTVL.

This clone occurred once. The J gene is TRBJ1-5, the V gene TRBV18; TRBD1 matches 8 bases. CDR3 length: 17 residues. Unmatched junction bases numbered 9, after V lost 3 bases and J lost 2 bases. Germline assignment: CDR1 KGHSH and CDR2 LQKENI. In DNA, the CDR3 is TGTGCCAGCTCACCCGCCAGGGGGCAAGAGGGCAATCAGCCCCAGCATTTT. Protein product: CASSPARGQEGNQPQHF. Combining the CDR3 with reference TRBV18 and TRBJ1-5 gives the whole variable domain NAGVMQNPRHLVRRRGQEARLRCSPMKGHSHVYWYRQLPEEGLKFMVYLQKENIIDESGMPKERFSAEFPKEGPSILRIQQVVRGDSAAYFCASSPARGQEGNQPQHFGDGTRLSIL.

The genes are TRBV7-2 and TRBJ2-5, with 10 bases that match TRBD1. Trimming took 1 base from V and 5 from J; bases not matched to a gene: 10. The CDR3 length is 17 residues. Germline V gene sequence: CDR1 SGHTA, CDR2 FQGNSA. The DNA for the CDR3 is TGTGCCAGCAGCTTAGGTTCGACAGGGGGCGCCAGGGAGACCCAGTACTTC. Amino acid sequence: CASSLGSTGGARETQYF.

V is TRBV7-2 and J is TRBJ2-7, with TRBD1 matching over 11 bases. Germline V lookup: CDR1 SGHTA, CDR2 FQGNSA. Trimming removed 8 bases from V and 5 bases from J; junction bases left unmatched: 14. The CDR3 length is 16 residues. CDR3 protein: CASSAYGGTGGHEQYF. In DNA, the CDR3 is TGTGCCAGCTCAGCTTATGGGGGGACAGGGGGACACGAGCAGTACTTC.

The rearrangement joins TRBV30 to TRBJ1-2; D uncertain. The CDR3 consists of 12 residues. The V and J ends lost 4 bases and 5 bases respectively, with 11 bases between them. Germline V gives CDR1 GTSNPN, CDR2 SVGIG (reference sequence). The CDR3 region is CAWNFGGYGYTF. For the CDR3, the DNA is TGTGCCTGGAACTTCGGAGGGTATGGCTACACCTTC.

The J gene is TRBJ1-2, the V gene TRBV29-1; no definite D call. Germline V gene lookup returns CDR1 SQVTM and CDR2 ANQGSEA. Trimming removed 5 bases at V and 0 bases at J, with 10 bases between. The length of the CDR3 is 13 residues. In DNA form, the CDR3 reads TGCAGCGTTCAACGTATTGCTAACTATGGCTACACCTTC. This gives the protein CSVQRIANYGYTF.

This clone appeared a few times. CDR3 bases: TGTGCCAGCAGTAATAGGGGGACAGGGCCCTACGAGCAGTACTTC. It is translated as CASSNRGTGPYEQYF. The chain combines TRBV2 with TRBJ2-7; TRBD1 agrees at 9 bases. CDR3 length: 15 residues. V lost 5 bases to trimming and J lost 2 bases; unmatched junction nucleotides: 7. The germline V gene has CDR1 SNHLY and CDR2 FYNNEI.

This clone was seen a few times. In DNA form, the CDR3 reads TGCGCCAGCAGCCAAGATCTTACGGGGGGCGGTGAGACCCAGTACTTC. Translation gives CASSQDLTGGGETQYF. The chain has TRBV4-3 and TRBJ2-5; TRBD2 might be the D (7 bases). The CDR3 sequence is 16 residues long. Germline values: CDR1 LGHNA, CDR2 YSLEER. Trimming removed 0 bases at V and 5 bases at J, with 16 bases between.

The CDR3 is CASSLLDRGRDEQFF. CDR3 DNA: TGTGCCAGCAGCTTACTGGACAGGGGGCGGGATGAGCAGTTCTTC. The chain combines TRBV7-6 with TRBJ2-1; TRBD1 matches 11 bases. The germline V gene has CDR1 SGHVS and CDR2 FNYEAQ. The CDR3 contains 15 residues. The ends lost 2 bases at V and 8 bases at J; junction bases unmatched: 5. Based on the CDR3 plus reference TRBV7-6 and TRBJ2-1, the full variable domain is GAGVSQSPRYKVTKRGQDVALRCDPISGHVSLYWYRQALGQGPEFLTYFNYEAQQDKSGLPNDRFSAERPEGSISTLTIQRTEQRDSAMYRCASSLLDRGRDEQFFGPGTRLTVL.

The rearrangement links TRBV21-1 to TRBJ2-7; the listed D gene, TRBD1, was not tested against the DNA. TRBV21-1 is designated a pseudogene. This CDR3 has 16 amino acids. CDR3 sequence (DNA): TGTGCCAGCAGCTATGTCCGGGACACCTTAGCGTACGAGCAGTACTTC. Residues: CASSYVRDTLAYEQYF.